This T cell receptor (beta chain) stems from a study of blood T cell repertoires in COVID-19. The V gene's germline CDR1 is SGHNT and CDR2 YENEEA. J was trimmed by 12 bases and V by 5 bases; bases with no gene match: 10. This CDR3 comprises 13 residues. Authors' processing steps: Scientists estimated how many nucleated cells there were by amplifying reference gene primers. Sequencing used immunoSEQ multiplex PCR; TCRdb keeps in-frame clones, though not all of them. That table furnishes V, J and clone size, whereas the DNA furnished D and trimming. The top ten hold more than 0.55% of the sample, which has about 260,000 clones, 88% seen once.

The sequenced sample consisted of peripheral blood. The rearrangement joins TRBV11-3 to TRBJ2-3; TRBD2 agrees at 8 bases. The TCR originated in a human donor in a cohort sampled during active COVID-19. CDR3 sequence reads: CASSPTTAGAQYF. The CDR3, as DNA: TGTGCCAGCAGCCCCACCACAGCGGGGGCTCAGTATTTT. The variable domain in full, with the rest retrieved from reference TRBV11-3 and TRBJ2-3, is EAGVVQSPRYKIIEKKQPVAFWCNPISGHNTLYWYLQNLGQGPELLIRYENEEAVDDSQLPKDRFSAERLKGVDSTLKIQPAELGDSAVYLCASSPTTAGAQYFGPGTRLTVL.